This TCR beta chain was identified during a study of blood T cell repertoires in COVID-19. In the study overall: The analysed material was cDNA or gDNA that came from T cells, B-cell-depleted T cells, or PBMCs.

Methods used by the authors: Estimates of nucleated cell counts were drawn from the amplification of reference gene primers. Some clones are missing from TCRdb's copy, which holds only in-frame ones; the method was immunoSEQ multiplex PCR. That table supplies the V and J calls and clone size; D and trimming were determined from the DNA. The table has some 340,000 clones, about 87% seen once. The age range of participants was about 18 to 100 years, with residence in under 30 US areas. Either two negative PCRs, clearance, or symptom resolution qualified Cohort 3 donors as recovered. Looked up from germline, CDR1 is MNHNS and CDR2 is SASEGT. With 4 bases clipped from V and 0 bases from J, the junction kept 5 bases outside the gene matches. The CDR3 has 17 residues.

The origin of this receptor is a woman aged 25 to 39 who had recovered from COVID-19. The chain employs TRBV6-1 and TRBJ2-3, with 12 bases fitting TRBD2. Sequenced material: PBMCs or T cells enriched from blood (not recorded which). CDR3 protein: CASSALGLAGSTDTQYF. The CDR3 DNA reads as TGTGCCAGCAGTGCCCTAGGACTAGCGGGAAGCACAGATACGCAGTATTTT.